This T cell receptor (beta chain) emerged from a study of neurological immune-mediated disorders. Study results and caveats: One related-CDR3 cluster, identified by phylogenetic grouping, held the repertoires of 18 of 34 multiple sclerosis patients and was a possible signature. The multiple sclerosis repertoire cluster had no clinical or MRI correlate. Across subjects, expanded clones had no CDR3 amino acid sequences in common, pointing to private repertoires in all groups.

V lost 5 bases and J 3 bases, leaving 16 bases between the germline ends. This CDR3 comprises 15 residues. The germline V gene has CDR1 SEHNR and CDR2 FQNEAQ (reference sequence). It was by 5'RACE with 10-nucleotide random UMIs that the cDNA was made. TCRdb fed the 5' RACE reads into MiXCR, producing one record per CDR3 protein. The sample has about 120,000 distinct CDR3 sequences, around 3% seen once. This clonotype was seen at least ten times. Its matching antigen is unknown. Material for sequencing was PBMCs. This receptor was taken from a woman in her twenties or thirties with multiple sclerosis. The rearrangement joins TRBV7-9 to TRBJ1-1; a possible D gene is TRBD1 (5 bases). In nucleotides, the CDR3 is TGTGCCAGCAGCCACCTCCGAGGCAGGGACACTGAAGCTTTCTTT. This gives the protein CASSHLRGRDTEAFF.